This TCR beta chain was captured by sequencing in a study of shared clonotypes between healthy human individuals. The protocol was immunoSEQ multiplex PCR, while the TCRdb copy is restricted to in-frame clones and leaves out a portion. The sample shows about 560,000 clones, around 77% of them seen only once. CDR3 length: 16 amino acids. Germline loops: CDR1 GTSNPN, CDR2 SVGIG (reference sequence). The V end was cut by 0 bases, the J end by 6 bases, with 19 bases between. Donors were healthy HIV-negative adults without recently reported acute infections or vaccinations. The clonotype comes from a woman aged 40 to 49 in good health. Some clones in this sample may be carry-over from other donors' samples. The J gene is TRBJ2-3, the V gene TRBV30; D may be TRBD2 (7 bases). The sample consisted of PBMCs. The CDR3 is CAWSVRAGALGDTQYF. The CDR3 DNA is TGTGCCTGGAGTGTACGTGCGGGGGCCTTGGGGGATACGCAGTATTTT.